The 10 T cell receptor beta chains below were found in one sample sequenced in a study of CD8+ T cells in alopecia areata. After isolation, RNA underwent reverse transcription to generate cDNA as the sequencing template. Sequencing was performed with immunoSEQ multiplex PCR; in TCRdb, only in-frame clones are kept and a portion is missing. The sample lists approximately 180,000 clones; about 63% were seen once. The starting material was CD4+ T cells sorted from blood, obtained at week 0. The receptors were sampled from a human donor with alopecia areata.

The chain recombines TRBV29-1 with TRBJ1-5; tentative D call: TRBD1 (6 bases). Trimming removed 3 bases at V and 6 bases at J, with 12 bases between. Germline-derived CDR1 and CDR2 are SQVTM and ANQGSEA. The CDR3 consists of 13 residues. CDR3: CSVEGGAGQPQHF. CDR3 coding DNA: TGCAGCGTTGAGGGGGGCGCGGGTCAGCCCCAGCATTTT.

The chain uses TRBV29-1 and TRBJ1-2, with TRBD1 matching over 7 bases. The length of the CDR3 is 12 residues. V was clipped by 4 bases and J by 6 bases; unmatched bases: 5. Looked up from germline, CDR1 is SQVTM and CDR2 is ANQGSEA. The CDR3 DNA reads TGCAGCGTTGTATCAGGGGGTGATGGCTACACCTTC. Amino acid sequence: CSVVSGGDGYTF.

The CDR3 protein is CASSPVGSGANVLTF. As DNA, the CDR3 is TGTGCCAGCAGCCCTGTGGGCTCTGGGGCCAACGTCCTGACTTTC. V gene TRBV5-6 combines with J gene TRBJ2-6; no firm D call. This CDR3 contains 15 residues. The ends were cut back, 4 bases at V and 0 bases at J, with 8 bases in the middle. Germline loops: CDR1 SGHDT, CDR2 YYEEEE.

This clone was observed a single time. The V gene is TRBV19, the J gene TRBJ2-3, with no clear D. V was pared by 7 bases and J by 2 bases, with 16 bases between. The CDR3 totals 15 residues. Looked up from germline, CDR1 is LNHDA and CDR2 is SQIVND (reference sequence). CDR3 DNA: TGTGCCAGTAAGGACCTCGGGCCGAACACAGATACGCAGTATTTT. Translating gives CASKDLGPNTDTQYF.

The chain carries TRBV29-1 and TRBJ1-5; the match to TRBD1 covers 9 bases. The germline V gene encodes CDR1 SQVTM and CDR2 ANQGSEA. Losses at the gene ends were 7 bases for V and 3 bases for J; bases not matched to a gene: 4. The length of the CDR3 is 13 residues. DNA of the CDR3: TGCAGCGCCGGGACAGGGCCCAATCAGCCCCAGCATTTT. The encoded protein is CSAGTGPNQPQHF.

This clone was seen a handful of times. The chain is built from TRBV7-2 and TRBJ2-7; D gene unclear. Germline values: CDR1 SGHTA, CDR2 FQGNSA. This CDR3 has 15 residues. The V and J ends lost 1 base and 2 bases respectively, with 12 bases between them. CDR3 in DNA: TGTGCCAGCAGCTTAGTTGGTCAGAATACCTACGAGCAGTACTTC. It yields the protein CASSLVGQNTYEQYF.

The rearrangement links TRBV9 to TRBJ1-1, with D possibly TRBD1 on 5 matching bases. V was pared by 0 bases and J by 4 bases, with 16 bases between. The CDR3 has 16 residues. Germline V lookup: CDR1 SGDLS, CDR2 YYNGEE. CDR3 in amino acids: CASSVGGNLGGTEAFF. The CDR3 DNA follows: TGTGCCAGCAGCGTAGGAGGGAACTTGGGGGGCACTGAAGCTTTCTTT.

The V gene is TRBV5-4, the J gene TRBJ1-2; maybe TRBD1 (6 bases). CDR1 and CDR2 from the germline V gene are SGHNT and YYREEE (reference sequence). The germline V and J ends were trimmed by 6 bases and 5 bases, with 17 bases remaining between them. The CDR3 covers 14 residues. The CDR3 spells CASTTSGGRYGYTF. In DNA form, the CDR3 reads TGTGCCAGCACCACCTCGGGGGGGCGTTATGGCTACACCTTC.

The gene calls are TRBV10-3 and TRBJ2-1; no firm D call. V was pared by 6 bases and J by 9 bases, with 12 bases between. The CDR3 totals 12 residues. Germline loops: CDR1 ENHRY, CDR2 SYGVKD. The chain's CDR3 is CAIRPDNAEQFF. CDR3 DNA sequence: TGTGCCATCAGACCAGACAATGCTGAGCAGTTCTTC.

This clone was counted between two and nine times. The chain couples TRBV19 to TRBJ1-5; TRBD1 matches 7 bases. From germline, CDR1 is LNHDA and CDR2 SQIVND (reference sequence). This CDR3 spans 17 amino acids. V lost 7 bases to trimming and J lost 3 bases; unmatched junction nucleotides: 15. This chain's CDR3 is CASTKTGFSTTNQPQHF. CDR3 DNA: TGTGCCAGTACCAAGACAGGGTTTAGTACCACCAATCAGCCCCAGCATTTT.